The present entry profiles one T cell receptor beta chain with its context. Its cognate antigen is unknown. Some clones are missing from TCRdb's copy, which holds only in-frame ones; the method was immunoSEQ multiplex PCR. The sample records 25,000 to 30,000 clones, around three quarters being singletons. Germline assignment: CDR1 ENHRY and CDR2 SYGVKD. The CDR3 is made up of 14 amino acids. Trimming shortened V by 6 bases and J by 5 bases, and 17 bases separated the two germline ends. This record belongs to a study of PD-L1 blockade in urothelial cancer. Looking at the study overall: Once treatment had started, blood was analyzed at 3 weeks (second dose) and again at 6 weeks. Blood-derived samples held a median around 140,000 T cells.

Study-level findings and limits: Below-median pretreatment blood TCR clonality was associated with improved progression-free and overall survival. Enhanced expansion of tumor-associated blood clones at 3 weeks characterized durable-benefit patients.

Time point reported: peripheral blood 6 weeks after treatment start. The chain links TRBV10-3 to TRBJ2-7; possibly TRBD2 for D (7 bases). The clonotype was recovered from a man between 65 and 79 years old with urothelial cancer. Here the sequenced sample was PBMCs, taken around atezolizumab (anti-PD-L1) treatment. The CDR3 bases are TGTGCCATCAGGCAGATGGGGGGGGGCCACGAGCAGTACTTC. Encoded protein: CAIRQMGGGHEQYF.